Listed below are T cell receptor beta chains from one sample, sequenced in a study of response to subunit inactivated influenza vaccine. TCRdb re-called the RT-PCR reads through MiXCR, storing one row per CDR3 protein. Counted here are 550,000 to 800,000 distinct CDR3 sequences, 15% to 19% occurring once; the ten biggest clones make up approximately 10%. The source was PBMCs from blood, collected 11 to 12 days after vaccination. Receptor source: a man between 50 and 59 years old who received an inactivated influenza vaccine. Both conserved end residues are part of each CDR3. The D gene is left open where the match is weak. Size is stated for part of the rows, as once, few or many counts, or as a class when the clone is expanded.

D: TRBD1; V: TRBV27; J: TRBJ1-2; size: few; DNA: TGTGCCAGCAGTTCGACAGGGGGCCCCTATGGCTACACCTTC; CDR3: CASSSTGGPYGYTF
D: -; V: TRBV27; J: TRBJ1-3; size: few; DNA: TGTGCCAGCAGTTTGGTACATGGAAACACCATATATTTT; CDR3: CASSLVHGNTIYF
D: -; V: TRBV29-1; J: TRBJ2-1; size: -; DNA: TGCAGCGTTCAAAGGCCAAATGAGCAGTTCTTC; CDR3: CSVQRPNEQFF
D: -; V: TRBV2; J: TRBJ2-1; size: few; DNA: TGTGCCAGCAGGAAGACCTACAATGAGCAGTTCTTC; CDR3: CASRKTYNEQFF
D: TRBD2; V: TRBV5-5; J: TRBJ2-5; size: -; DNA: TGTGCCAGCAGCTCCCAGCGGGAGCCCCAAGAGACCCAGTACTTC; CDR3: CASSSQREPQETQYF
D: TRBD2; V: TRBV4-2; J: TRBJ2-1; size: many; DNA: TGTGCCAGCAGCCAAGGCGCGGGGGGAACCTACAATGAGCAGTTCTTC; CDR3: CASSQGAGGTYNEQFF
D: -; V: TRBV4-1; J: TRBJ2-7; size: -; DNA: TGCGCCAGCAGCCAAGCCCTGGGGTCCCGATACTACGAGCAGTACTTC; CDR3: CASSQALGSRYYEQYF
D: -; V: TRBV20-1; J: TRBJ2-2; size: -; DNA: TGCAGTGCTAGTAGGAGGGTAAAGAGGAACACCGGGGAGCTGTTTTTT; CDR3: CSASRRVKRNTGELFF
D: -; V: TRBV10-3; J: TRBJ1-3; size: many; DNA: TGTGCCATGTCGACAGTCTCTGGAAACACCATATATTTT; CDR3: CAMSTVSGNTIYF
D: -; V: TRBV3-1; J: TRBJ2-1; size: few; DNA: TGTGCCAGCAGCCAAGAGGACAGATACAATGAGCAGTTCTTC; CDR3: CASSQEDRYNEQFF
D: TRBD1; V: TRBV20-1; J: TRBJ1-2; size: -; DNA: TGCAGTGCTAGAGGAGTTCGTAGGGGGCATGGCTATGGCTACACCTTC; CDR3: CSARGVRRGHGYGYTF
D: -; V: TRBV7-8; J: TRBJ2-1; size: -; DNA: TGTGCCAGCAGCTTAGCGTCAGCATCCTACAATGAGCAGTTCTTC; CDR3: CASSLASASYNEQFF
D: TRBD2; V: TRBV5-1; J: TRBJ2-1; size: few; DNA: TGCGCCAGCAGCCAAGGCTCGCCGGGGGGGAATGAGCAGTTCTTC; CDR3: CASSQGSPGGNEQFF
D: -; V: TRBV11-2; J: TRBJ2-1; size: many; DNA: TGTGCCAGCAGCTTCCTCCGGAGGGGTGATGAGCAGTTCTTC; CDR3: CASSFLRRGDEQFF